These 30 T cell receptor beta chains were sequenced from one sample in a study of CD8+ T cells in alopecia areata. Sequencing templates came from extracted RNA that was reverse transcribed into cDNA. Profiling relied on immunoSEQ multiplex PCR, and the TCRdb table lists in-frame clones only, not all of them. Seen here are around 190,000 clones, less than 65% observed once, and the top ten hold 1%. Treatment reported: oral pan-JAK inhibitor, 5-10 mg twice daily. The sequenced sample was CD4+ T cells sorted from blood, obtained at week 24, from a patient treated with tofacitinib. These receptors came from a human donor with alopecia areata.

The chain has TRBV7-2 and TRBJ1-5, with TRBD1 matching 8 bases. V lost 5 bases, J lost 2 bases, and 5 bases stayed unmatched. The CDR3 is 15 amino acids. Germline CDR1 and CDR2: SGHTA and FQGNSA. The CDR3 sequence is CASSPGTGGNQPQHF. The CDR3 nucleotides are TGTGCCAGCAGCCCGGGGACAGGCGGCAATCAGCCCCAGCATTTT. Drawing the rest from reference TRBV7-2 and TRBJ1-5, the complete variable domain is GAGVSQSPSNKVTEKGKDVELRCDPISGHTALYWYRQSLGQGLEFLIYFQGNSAPDKSGLPSDRFSAERTGGSVSTLTIQRTQQEDSAVYLCASSPGTGGNQPQHFGDGTRLSIL.

This clone was detected only once. The chain is built from TRBV7-2 and TRBJ1-4; a weak D match, TRBD1 (5 bases). This CDR3 contains 18 residues. Germline CDR1 is SGHTA and CDR2 is FQGNSA. The V and J ends lost 2 bases and 2 bases respectively, with 18 bases between them. The CDR3 DNA is TGTGCCAGCAGCTTACACCGTTGGGGCTTGGAGACTAATGAAAAACTGTTTTTT. Translated, it gives CASSLHRWGLETNEKLFF.

This clone was counted a few times. V and J are TRBV11-2 and TRBJ1-5; D uncertain. CDR1 SGHAT and CDR2 FQNNGV come from the germline V gene. The CDR3 length is 13 residues. Trimming shortened V by 0 bases and J by 5 bases, and 5 bases separated the two germline ends. The CDR3 spells CASSLDPYQPQHF. The CDR3 DNA follows: TGTGCCAGCAGCTTAGACCCATATCAGCCCCAGCATTTT.

The gene calls are TRBV20-1 and TRBJ2-3; D is undetermined. V lost 8 bases to trimming and J lost 2 bases, with 8 bases between them. The CDR3 runs 11 residues. Germline-derived CDR1 and CDR2 are DFQATT and SNEGSKA (reference sequence). The DNA of the CDR3 is TGCAGTTTGGGCCTCACAGATACGCAGTATTTT. This gives the protein CSLGLTDTQYF.

This clone was detected only once. V gene TRBV29-1 combines with J gene TRBJ2-1, with D tentatively TRBD1 (7 bases). CDR1 and CDR2 from the germline V gene are SQVTM and ANQGSEA. The CDR3 runs 12 residues. Trimming left V 5 bases short and J 6 bases short, with 11 bases between. DNA of the CDR3: TGCAGCGTTCAGGGGGGCCTCAATGAGCAGTTCTTC. This gives the protein CSVQGGLNEQFF.

In this sample, this clone turned up a few times. The chain combines TRBV15 with TRBJ1-5; D gene uncertain. The germline gives CDR1 LNHNV, CDR2 YYDKDF (reference sequence). The CDR3 sequence is 14 residues long. Deletions cut 1 base from V and 4 bases from J, with 8 bases between. The CDR3 coding sequence is TGTGCCACCAGCAGAGCGGGAGGGAATCAGCCCCAGCATTTT. Residues: CATSRAGGNQPQHF. The complete variable domain, with remaining parts taken from reference TRBV15 and TRBJ1-5, reads DAMVIQNPRYQVTQFGKPVTLSCSQTLNHNVMYWYQQKSSQAPKLLFHYYDKDFNNEADTPDNFQSRRPNTSFCFLDIRSPGLGDTAMYLCATSRAGGNQPQHFGDGTRLSIL.

This chain connects TRBV18 to TRBJ2-3; 7 bases match TRBD1. CDR3 size: 15 residues. J was trimmed by 6 bases and V by 2 bases; bases with no gene match: 8. Germline V gives CDR1 KGHSH, CDR2 LQKENI. This CDR3 reads CASSPRDREWDTQYF. The CDR3 bases are TGTGCCAGCTCACCAAGAGACAGGGAATGGGATACGCAGTATTTT. Together with reference TRBV18 and TRBJ2-3, the CDR3 gives the full variable domain: NAGVMQNPRHLVRRRGQEARLRCSPMKGHSHVYWYRQLPEEGLKFMVYLQKENIIDESGMPKERFSAEFPKEGPSILRIQQVVRGDSAAYFCASSPRDREWDTQYFGPGTRLTVL.

The V gene is TRBV29-1, the J gene TRBJ1-1; D might be TRBD1 (5 bases). The CDR3 is made up of 10 amino acids. Germline V gives CDR1 SQVTM, CDR2 ANQGSEA. V was pared by 7 bases and J by 7 bases, with 10 bases between. CDR3 sequence: CSAGAGEAFF. In nucleotides, the CDR3 is TGCAGCGCCGGGGCGGGTGAAGCTTTCTTT.

The chain has TRBV29-1 and TRBJ2-7, with D uncertain. Per germline, CDR1 SQVTM and CDR2 ANQGSEA. The CDR3 consists of 13 residues. Trimming stripped 1 base from V and 0 bases from J, with 7 bases between. The CDR3 sequence is CSVEVASSYEQYF. Written as DNA, the CDR3 is TGCAGCGTTGAAGTGGCCAGCTCCTACGAGCAGTACTTC.

V usage is TRBV4-3 and J usage is TRBJ1-6, with 8 positions matching TRBD1. The CDR3 contains 17 residues. V dropped 0 bases and J dropped 8; count of bases not matched to a gene: 9. The germline CDR1 and CDR2 sequences are LGHNA and YSLEER. This CDR3 reads CASSQDPTGGPYSPLHF. In DNA form, the CDR3 reads TGCGCCAGCAGCCAAGATCCAACAGGGGGTCCTTATTCACCCCTCCACTTT.

This rearrangement joins TRBV29-1 to TRBJ2-7, with D possibly matching TRBD1 (6 bases). The CDR3 sequence is 12 residues long. In germline, CDR1 is SQVTM, CDR2 ANQGSEA. Trimming took 7 bases from V and 3 from J, leaving 13 bases between them. CDR3 sequence: CSAWVGGYEQYF. CDR3 bases: TGCAGCGCGTGGGTAGGGGGCTACGAGCAGTACTTC.

This clone showed up many times. The chain recombines TRBV6-5 with TRBJ2-7; possibly TRBD1 for D (6 bases). V was pared by 6 bases and J by 2 bases, with 14 bases between. This CDR3 contains 14 residues. Germline V lookup: CDR1 MNHEY, CDR2 SVGAGI. The DNA of the CDR3 is TGTGCCAGCAGCCTCATCAGGGGTCCCTACGAGCAGTACTTC. It encodes CASSLIRGPYEQYF.

The V gene is TRBV29-1, the J gene TRBJ2-3; D unresolved. Germline V gives CDR1 SQVTM, CDR2 ANQGSEA. The CDR3 runs to 11 residues. Trimming pared 6 bases from V and 6 bases from J, leaving 10 bases between. The CDR3 spells CSVENLDTQYF. As DNA, the CDR3 is TGCAGCGTGGAAAATTTGGATACGCAGTATTTT.

This sequence joins TRBV29-1 and TRBJ2-1, with 9 bases fitting TRBD1. Looked up from germline, CDR1 is SQVTM and CDR2 is ANQGSEA. The CDR3 runs to 18 residues. Germline trimming cut 0 bases from V and 7 bases from J; bases unmatched to any gene: 16. This chain's CDR3 is CSVEDLWVNGDRANEQFF. The CDR3 nucleotides read TGCAGCGTTGAAGATCTATGGGTTAATGGGGACAGGGCTAATGAGCAGTTCTTC.

CDR3 in DNA: TGTGCCAGCAGCGGTCAGACAGTCATGAACACTGAAGCTTTCTTT. Translating gives CASSGQTVMNTEAFF. The chain recombines TRBV9 with TRBJ1-1, with D tentatively TRBD1 (5 bases). The CDR3 is 15 residues long. The V end was cut by 3 bases, the J end by 0 bases, with 12 bases between. Germline V lookup: CDR1 SGDLS, CDR2 YYNGEE.

V gene TRBV10-3 combines with J gene TRBJ1-2; D is ambiguous. Trimming pared 4 bases from V and 8 bases from J, leaving 8 bases between. The CDR3 has 11 amino acids. Germline CDR1 ENHRY, CDR2 SYGVKD. The CDR3 loop reads CAISVAGGYTF. CDR3 in DNA: TGTGCCATCAGTGTAGCGGGCGGCTACACCTTC.

This clone was counted between two and nine times. The J gene is TRBJ1-1, the V gene TRBV19; 10 bases line up with TRBD1. The length of the CDR3 is 14 residues. From germline, CDR1 is LNHDA and CDR2 SQIVND (reference sequence). Unmatched junction bases numbered 2, after V lost 2 bases and J lost 5 bases. The CDR3 loop is CASSIWDRGTEAFF. The DNA of the CDR3 is TGTGCCAGTAGTATATGGGACAGGGGAACTGAAGCTTTCTTT.

The chain recombines TRBV30 with TRBJ1-5; D gene uncertain. Trimming shortened V by 3 bases and J by 3 bases, and 9 bases separated the two germline ends. The CDR3 extends over 13 amino acids. CDR1 and CDR2 from the germline V gene are GTSNPN and SVGIG (reference sequence). The CDR3 protein is CAWSGMDNQPQHF. CDR3 nucleotide sequence: TGTGCCTGGAGCGGGATGGACAATCAGCCCCAGCATTTT.

The sample holds a few counts of this clone. This chain joins TRBV5-1 and TRBJ1-5; 7 bases are a match to TRBD1. The V segment lost 3 bases and the J segment 7 bases; nucleotides outside the gene matches: 4. The CDR3 totals 13 residues. Germline V gives CDR1 SGHRS, CDR2 YFSETQ. The CDR3 reads CASSYTGEQPQHF. The CDR3 nucleotides are TGCGCCAGCAGCTACACAGGGGAGCAGCCCCAGCATTTT.

The genes are TRBV11-1 and TRBJ1-2, with TRBD1 as a possible D gene (5 bases). V lost 5 bases to trimming and J lost 7 bases, with 17 bases between them. This CDR3 region has 14 residues. Germline V gives CDR1 SGHAT, CDR2 FQDESV (reference sequence). As DNA, the CDR3 is TGTGCCAGCAGCGACGGGACTGCTTTATTTGGCTACACCTTC. Its protein is CASSDGTALFGYTF.

This sequence joins TRBV27 and TRBJ2-5, with D possibly being TRBD1 or TRBD2 (5 bases each). CDR3 length: 15 amino acids. The germline V gene encodes CDR1 MNHEY and CDR2 SMNVEV (reference sequence). The V end lost 6 bases, the J end lost 1 base, and 15 bases lay between the germline ends. The DNA of the CDR3 is TGTGCCAGCAGCCCCGGTGGGGGTCCCCAAGAGACCCAGTACTTC. Translated, it gives CASSPGGGPQETQYF.

This clone was observed a few times. This chain uses TRBV9 with TRBJ1-4, with D possibly TRBD1 on 5 matching bases. Germline CDR1 is SGDLS and CDR2 is YYNGEE. The V and J ends lost 3 bases and 5 bases respectively, with 8 bases between them. The CDR3 loop spans 13 amino acids. The CDR3: CASSEDMNEKLFF. CDR3 nucleotides: TGTGCCAGCAGCGAGGACATGAATGAAAAACTGTTTTTT.

This clone showed up just a few times. The rearrangement links TRBV29-1 to TRBJ2-3; tentatively, D is TRBD1 (6 bases). Per germline, CDR1 SQVTM and CDR2 ANQGSEA. Trimming cost V 7 bases and J 0 bases, with 14 bases left between them. This CDR3 has 14 residues. CDR3 amino acids: CSAQGSRSTDTQYF. CDR3 DNA: TGCAGCGCTCAGGGGTCCCGAAGCACAGATACGCAGTATTTT.

The table lists this clone with a few counts. The chain uses TRBV7-8 and TRBJ2-3, with a weak D call TRBD2 (5 bases). With 3 bases removed from V and 7 bases from J, the gap between germline ends came to 14 bases. Germline CDR1 is SGHVS and CDR2 is FQNEAQ. The CDR3 is 14 amino acids. This chain's CDR3 is CASSLGEAAYTQYF. The CDR3 coding sequence is TGTGCCAGCAGCTTGGGAGAGGCCGCTTATACGCAGTATTTT.

This rearrangement joins TRBV5-1 to TRBJ1-1, with 7 positions matching TRBD1. Trimming cost V 3 bases and J 0 bases; bases outside gene matches: 8. Germline V lookup: CDR1 SGHRS, CDR2 YFSETQ. This CDR3 contains 16 residues. The CDR3: CASSSSPTGMNTEAFF. For the CDR3, the DNA is TGCGCCAGCAGCTCCTCACCGACAGGGATGAACACTGAAGCTTTCTTT.

The V gene is TRBV10-2, the J gene TRBJ2-5, with 9 bases that match TRBD1. V lost 6 bases to trimming and J lost 5 bases; unmatched junction nucleotides: 7. The CDR3 is 14 residues long. Germline V lookup: CDR1 WSHSY, CDR2 SAAADI. CDR3 protein: CASSATGGGETQYF. DNA for the CDR3: TGCGCCAGCAGCGCTACAGGGGGCGGCGAGACCCAGTACTTC.

Only one count was recorded for this clone. The chain links TRBV2 to TRBJ1-6; D uncertain. The ends were cut back, 4 bases at V and 9 bases at J, with 7 bases in the middle. The CDR3 runs 12 residues. The germline V gene has CDR1 SNHLY and CDR2 FYNNEI. This CDR3 reads CASSGWPSPLHF. CDR3 bases: TGTGCCAGCAGTGGGTGGCCTTCACCCCTCCACTTT.

The genes are TRBV4-3 and TRBJ1-5; D possibly corresponds to TRBD1 (5 bases). This CDR3 has 15 residues. The germline CDR1 and CDR2 sequences are LGHNA and YSLEER. Trimming shortened V by 0 bases and J by 4 bases, and 10 bases separated the two germline ends. The CDR3 is CASSQDWAGNQPQHF. In DNA form, the CDR3 reads TGCGCCAGCAGCCAAGATTGGGCAGGGAATCAGCCCCAGCATTTT.

The chain combines TRBV6-1 with TRBJ2-7; D remains unclear. This CDR3 has 11 residues. Trimming shortened V by 4 bases and J by 7 bases, and 8 bases separated the two germline ends. Germline CDR1 is MNHNS and CDR2 is SASEGT. This CDR3 is CASSVWGEQYF. Written as DNA, the CDR3 is TGTGCCAGCAGTGTGTGGGGAGAGCAGTACTTC.

The rearrangement uses TRBV7-8 and TRBJ1-2; D perhaps matches TRBD1 (6 bases). V lost 6 bases and J 7 bases, leaving 15 bases between the germline ends. Per germline, CDR1 SGHVS and CDR2 FQNEAQ. The CDR3 is 13 residues long. The CDR3 protein is CASRVQRGGGYTF. DNA of the CDR3: TGTGCCAGCAGAGTTCAGAGGGGGGGTGGCTACACCTTC.